A selection of T cell receptor beta chains follows, all from one sample in a study of T cells after yellow fever vaccination. Each CDR3 protein is one row after TCRdb ran MiXCR on the 5' RACE reads. The data show 200,000 to 300,000 distinct CDR3 sequences, under 15% seen once. Specimen: CD4+ T cells sorted from PBMCs, collected 45 days after the yellow fever booster vaccination. These receptors were collected from a young man who received the YFV17D yellow fever vaccine. Each CDR3 is given with its conserved first and last residue. The D gene is left open where the match is weak. Some rows mark clone size as missing; the rest say once, few, many or name a class of expanded clone.

NA,NA,TRBV5-6,TRBJ2-1,TGTGCCAGCAGCCCCGAACGACTTCGCTCCTACAATGAGCAGTTCTTC,CASSPERLRSYNEQFF
NA,NA,TRBV29-1,TRBJ2-5,TGCAGCGTACTTAAGACCCAGTACTTC,CSVLKTQYF
TRBD1,NA,TRBV2,TRBJ1-6,TGTGCCAGCAGTCTAACCGGGACAGGGTTTGGCTCACCCCTCCACTTT,CASSLTGTGFGSPLHF
TRBD2,few,TRBV19,TRBJ2-1,TGTGCCAGTAGTATATCGACTAGCGGGAGATACGAGCAGTTCTTC,CASSISTSGRYEQFF
NA,NA,TRBV29-1,TRBJ2-6,TGCAGCGTTGAAGCGACAGGCCGTGGGGCCAACGTCCTGACTTTC,CSVEATGRGANVLTF
NA,few,TRBV9,TRBJ2-3,TGTGCCAGCAGCGTAAGAGCATCCAGCACAGATACGCAGTATTTT,CASSVRASSTDTQYF
TRBD2,many,TRBV10-1,TRBJ2-5,TGCGCCAGCAGTGAAGCGGGAGGTACCAGGCCCCAGTACTTC,CASSEAGGTRPQYF
TRBD2,NA,TRBV20-1,TRBJ2-7,TGCAGTGCCACACTAGCGGGAGGCCCCACGGGCGAGCAGTACTTC,CSATLAGGPTGEQYF
NA,NA,TRBV7-2,TRBJ2-1,TGTGCCAGCAGCTTAGTTTGGACTACTAACAATGAGCAGTTCTTC,CASSLVWTTNNEQFF
NA,few,TRBV7-8,TRBJ2-3,TGTGCCAGCAGCTCATTATCGCAGGAGGATACGCAGTATTTT,CASSSLSQEDTQYF